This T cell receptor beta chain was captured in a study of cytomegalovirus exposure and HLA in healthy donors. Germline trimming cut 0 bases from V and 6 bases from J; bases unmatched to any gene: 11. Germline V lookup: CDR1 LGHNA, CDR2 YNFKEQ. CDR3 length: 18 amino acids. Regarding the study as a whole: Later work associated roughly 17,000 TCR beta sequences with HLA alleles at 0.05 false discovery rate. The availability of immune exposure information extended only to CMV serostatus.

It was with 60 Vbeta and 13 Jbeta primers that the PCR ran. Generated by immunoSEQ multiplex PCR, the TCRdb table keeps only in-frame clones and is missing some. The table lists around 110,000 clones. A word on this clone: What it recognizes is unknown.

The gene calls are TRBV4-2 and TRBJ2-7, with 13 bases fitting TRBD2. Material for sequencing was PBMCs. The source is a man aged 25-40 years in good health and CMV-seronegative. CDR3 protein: CASSQEQIMGLAGFEQYF. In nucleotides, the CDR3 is TGTGCCAGCAGCCAAGAACAGATCATGGGACTAGCGGGGTTCGAGCAGTACTTC.